The 4 T cell receptor beta chains reported below all come from one sample, sequenced in a study of blood T cell repertoires in COVID-19. Profiling relied on immunoSEQ multiplex PCR, and the TCRdb table lists in-frame clones only, not all of them. The table includes fewer than 300,000 clones, around 86% detected once. Sequenced material: peripheral blood. These receptors originate from a man in his forties who had recovered from COVID-19.

The CDR3 region is CATRRWSYNEQFF. DNA of the CDR3: TGTGCCACCCGACGATGGAGTTACAATGAGCAGTTCTTC. The chain is built from TRBV15 and TRBJ2-1; no clear D. This CDR3 has 13 residues. From germline, CDR1 is LNHNV and CDR2 YYDKDF (reference sequence). With 8 bases removed from V and 4 bases from J, the gap between germline ends came to 12 bases.

The J gene is TRBJ2-1, the V gene TRBV21-1; no DNA check was done on the table's D call, TRBD2. TRBV21-1 is reported as a pseudogene. This CDR3 is built from 16 residues. The CDR3 DNA reads as TGTGCCAGCAGCAAATTTCCCAGCGGGAGATACAATGAGCAGTTCTTC. It is translated as CASSKFPSGRYNEQFF.

V is TRBV3-1 (or the pseudogene TRBV3-2) and J is TRBJ1-2; D is ambiguous. CDR1 is LGHDT and CDR2 is YNNKEL in the germline V gene (reference sequence). The CDR3 is 14 residues long. V was clipped by 4 bases and J by 1 base, with 10 bases between them. The CDR3: CASSLLGINYGYTF. CDR3 nucleotide sequence: TGTGCCAGCAGCCTTCTCGGGATTAACTATGGCTACACCTTC.

The gene calls are TRBV9 and TRBJ2-3; no firm D call. V was cut by 2 bases and J by 5 bases, with 12 bases left in between. CDR3 size: 14 residues. CDR1 is SGDLS and CDR2 is YYNGEE in the germline V gene. CDR3 coding DNA: TGTGCCAGCAGCGTTATGCCGCGAGGAGATACGCAGTATTTT. Translated: CASSVMPRGDTQYF.